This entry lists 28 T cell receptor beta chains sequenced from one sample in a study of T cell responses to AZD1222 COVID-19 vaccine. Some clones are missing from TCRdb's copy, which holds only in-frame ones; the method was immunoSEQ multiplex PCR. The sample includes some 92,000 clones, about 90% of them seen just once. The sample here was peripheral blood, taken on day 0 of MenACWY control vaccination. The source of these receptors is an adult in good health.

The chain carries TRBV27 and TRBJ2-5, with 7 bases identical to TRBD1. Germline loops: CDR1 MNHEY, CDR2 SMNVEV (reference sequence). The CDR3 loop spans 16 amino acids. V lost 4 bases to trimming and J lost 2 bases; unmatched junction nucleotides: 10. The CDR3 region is CASSYRLDRAQETQYF. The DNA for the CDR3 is TGTGCCAGCAGTTACCGCCTCGACAGGGCACAAGAGACCCAGTACTTC.

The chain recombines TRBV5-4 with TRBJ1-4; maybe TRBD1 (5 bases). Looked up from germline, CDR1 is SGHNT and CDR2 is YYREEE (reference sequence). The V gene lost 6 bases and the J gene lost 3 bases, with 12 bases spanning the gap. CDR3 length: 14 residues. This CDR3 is CASKEGTSNEKLFF. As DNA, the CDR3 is TGTGCCAGCAAGGAAGGGACTTCTAATGAAAAACTGTTTTTT.

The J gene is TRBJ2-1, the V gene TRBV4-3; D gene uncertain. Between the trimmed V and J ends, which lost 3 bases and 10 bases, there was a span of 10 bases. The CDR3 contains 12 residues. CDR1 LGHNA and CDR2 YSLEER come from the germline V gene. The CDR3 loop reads CASSQVRGEQFF. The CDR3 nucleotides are TGCGCCAGCAGCCAGGTCCGAGGAGAGCAGTTCTTC.

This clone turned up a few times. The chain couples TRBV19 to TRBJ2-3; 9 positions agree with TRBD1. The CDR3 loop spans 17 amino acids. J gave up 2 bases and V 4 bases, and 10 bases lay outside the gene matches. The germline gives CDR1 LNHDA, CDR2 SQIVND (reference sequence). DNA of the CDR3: TGTGCCAGTAGTACCCGGACAGGGGTGGGGACCACAGATACGCAGTATTTT. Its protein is CASSTRTGVGTTDTQYF.

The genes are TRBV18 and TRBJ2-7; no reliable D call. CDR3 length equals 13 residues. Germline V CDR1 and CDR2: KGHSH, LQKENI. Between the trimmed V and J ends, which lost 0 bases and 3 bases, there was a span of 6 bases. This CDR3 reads CASSPPSSYEQYF. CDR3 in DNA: TGTGCCAGCTCACCACCGAGTAGCTACGAGCAGTACTTC.

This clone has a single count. CDR3 sequence (DNA): TGTGCCAGCAGTTACGAGGCAGGGGCAGGCCCTAGCACAGATACGCAGTATTTT. This sequence encodes CASSYEAGAGPSTDTQYF. The chain uses TRBV6-2 or TRBV6-3 and TRBJ2-3, with D possibly TRBD1 on 6 matching bases. Germline assignment: CDR1 MNHEY and CDR2 SVGEGT. This CDR3 has 18 amino acids. V lost 2 bases to trimming and J lost 0 bases, with 18 bases between them.

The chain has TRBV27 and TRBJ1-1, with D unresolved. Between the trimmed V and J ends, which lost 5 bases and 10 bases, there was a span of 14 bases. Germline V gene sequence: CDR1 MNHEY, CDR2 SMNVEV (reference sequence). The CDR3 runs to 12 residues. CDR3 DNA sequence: TGTGCCAGCAGTACTTACTTGGGGTTAGCTTTCTTT. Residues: CASSTYLGLAFF.

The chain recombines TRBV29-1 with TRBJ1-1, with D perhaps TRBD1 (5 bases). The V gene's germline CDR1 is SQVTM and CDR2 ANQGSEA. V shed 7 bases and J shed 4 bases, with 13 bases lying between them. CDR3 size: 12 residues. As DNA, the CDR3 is TGCAGCGCCCTGGAGGGGACCACTGAAGCTTTCTTT. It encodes CSALEGTTEAFF.

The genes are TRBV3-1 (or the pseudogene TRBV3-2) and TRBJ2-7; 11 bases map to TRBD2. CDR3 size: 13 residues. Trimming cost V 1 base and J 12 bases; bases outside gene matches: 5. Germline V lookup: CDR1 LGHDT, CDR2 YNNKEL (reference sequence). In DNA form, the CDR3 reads TGTGCCAGCAGCCAAGGACTAGCGGGAAATGGGTACTTC. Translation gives CASSQGLAGNGYF.

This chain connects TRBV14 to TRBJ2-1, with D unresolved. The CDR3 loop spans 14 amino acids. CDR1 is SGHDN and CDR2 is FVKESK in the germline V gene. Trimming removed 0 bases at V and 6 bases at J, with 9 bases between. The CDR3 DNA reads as TGTGCCAGCAGCCAAGAGACATGGAGCAATGAGCAGTTCTTC. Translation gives CASSQETWSNEQFF.

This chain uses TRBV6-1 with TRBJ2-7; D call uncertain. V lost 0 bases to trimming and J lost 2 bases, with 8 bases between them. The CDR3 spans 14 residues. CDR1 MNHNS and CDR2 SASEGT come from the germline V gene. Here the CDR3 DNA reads TGTGCCAGCAGTGAAGCGTTATCAGCCTACGAGCAGTACTTC. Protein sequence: CASSEALSAYEQYF.

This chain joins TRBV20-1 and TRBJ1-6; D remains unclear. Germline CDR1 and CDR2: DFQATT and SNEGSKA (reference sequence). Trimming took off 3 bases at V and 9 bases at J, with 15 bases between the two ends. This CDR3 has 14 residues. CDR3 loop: CSASGGDASSPLHF. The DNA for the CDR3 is TGCAGTGCTAGTGGTGGGGATGCGAGTTCACCCCTCCACTTT.

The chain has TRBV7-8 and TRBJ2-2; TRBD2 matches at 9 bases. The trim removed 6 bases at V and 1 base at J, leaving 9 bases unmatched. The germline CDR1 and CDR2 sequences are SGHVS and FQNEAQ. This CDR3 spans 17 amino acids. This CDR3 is CASRGAGLALNTGELFF. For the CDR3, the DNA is TGTGCCAGCAGAGGAGCGGGACTAGCTCTGAACACCGGGGAGCTGTTTTTT.

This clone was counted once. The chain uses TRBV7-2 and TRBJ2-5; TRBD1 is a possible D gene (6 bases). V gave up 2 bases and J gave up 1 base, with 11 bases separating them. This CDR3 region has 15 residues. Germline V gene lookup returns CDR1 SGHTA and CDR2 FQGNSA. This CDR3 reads CASSLFGGPQETQYF. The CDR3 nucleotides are TGTGCCAGCAGCTTATTTGGGGGCCCCCAAGAGACCCAGTACTTC.

The CDR3 spells CASSSDRASEAFF. The CDR3 DNA reads TGCGCCAGCAGCTCGGACAGGGCCTCTGAAGCTTTCTTT. The chain uses TRBV5-1 and TRBJ1-1; 8 positions match TRBD1. Germline V gene lookup returns CDR1 SGHRS and CDR2 YFSETQ. With 3 bases clipped from V and 6 bases from J, the junction kept 4 bases outside the gene matches. The CDR3 loop spans 13 amino acids. Full variable domain (remainder filled in from reference TRBV5-1 and TRBJ1-1): KAGVTQTPRYLIKTRGQQVTLSCSPISGHRSVSWYQQTPGQGLQFLFEYFSETQRNKGNFPGRFSGRQFSNSRSEMNVSTLELGDSALYLCASSSDRASEAFFGQGTRLTVV.

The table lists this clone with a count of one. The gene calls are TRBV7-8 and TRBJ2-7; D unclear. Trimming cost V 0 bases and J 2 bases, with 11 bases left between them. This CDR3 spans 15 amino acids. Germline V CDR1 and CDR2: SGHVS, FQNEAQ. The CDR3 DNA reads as TGTGCCAGCAGCTTAGCCGTCGGGTCCCCCTACGAGCAGTACTTC. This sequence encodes CASSLAVGSPYEQYF.

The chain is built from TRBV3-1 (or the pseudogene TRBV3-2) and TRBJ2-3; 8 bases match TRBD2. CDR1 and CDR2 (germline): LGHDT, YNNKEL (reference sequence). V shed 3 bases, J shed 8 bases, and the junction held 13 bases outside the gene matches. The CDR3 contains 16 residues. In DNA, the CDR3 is TGTGCCAGCAGCCAGGGGACTAGTCACGAACTTGGTACGCAGTATTTT. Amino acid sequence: CASSQGTSHELGTQYF.

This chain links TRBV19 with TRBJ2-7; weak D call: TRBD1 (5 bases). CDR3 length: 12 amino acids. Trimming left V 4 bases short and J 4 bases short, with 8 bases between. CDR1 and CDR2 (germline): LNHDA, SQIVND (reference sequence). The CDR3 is CASSTGYYEQYF. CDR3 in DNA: TGTGCCAGTAGTACAGGGTATTACGAGCAGTACTTC. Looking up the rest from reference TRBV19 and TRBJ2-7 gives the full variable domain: DGGITQSPKYLFRKEGQNVTLSCEQNLNHDAMYWYRQDPGQGLRLIYYSQIVNDFQKGDIAEGYSVSREKKESFPLTVTSAQKNPTAFYLCASSTGYYEQYFGPGTRLTVT.

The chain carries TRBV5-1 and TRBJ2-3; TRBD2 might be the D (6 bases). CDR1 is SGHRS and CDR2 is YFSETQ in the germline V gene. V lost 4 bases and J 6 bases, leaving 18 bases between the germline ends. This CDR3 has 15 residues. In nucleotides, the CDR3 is TGCGCCAGCAGCCGGGACGGGGCCGGAGGGGATACGCAGTATTTT. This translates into CASSRDGAGGDTQYF.

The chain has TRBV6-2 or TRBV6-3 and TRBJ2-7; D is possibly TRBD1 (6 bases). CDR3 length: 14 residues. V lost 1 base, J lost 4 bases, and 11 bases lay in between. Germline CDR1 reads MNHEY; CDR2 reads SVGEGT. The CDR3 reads CASSYYGTQYEQYF. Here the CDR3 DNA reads TGTGCCAGCAGTTACTATGGGACACAATACGAGCAGTACTTC.

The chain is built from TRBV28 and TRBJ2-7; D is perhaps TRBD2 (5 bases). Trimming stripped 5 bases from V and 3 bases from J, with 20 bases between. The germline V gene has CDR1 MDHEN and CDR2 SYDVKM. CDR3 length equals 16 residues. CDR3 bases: TGTGCCAGCAGTCCTGCGGGTCTGCCTTCTAACTACGAGCAGTACTTC. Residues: CASSPAGLPSNYEQYF.

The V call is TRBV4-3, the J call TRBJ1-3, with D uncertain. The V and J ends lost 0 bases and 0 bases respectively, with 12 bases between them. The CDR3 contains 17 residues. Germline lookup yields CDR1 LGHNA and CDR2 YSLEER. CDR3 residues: CASSQDQVRISGNTIYF. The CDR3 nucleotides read TGCGCCAGCAGCCAAGATCAGGTTAGGATCTCTGGAAACACCATATATTTT.

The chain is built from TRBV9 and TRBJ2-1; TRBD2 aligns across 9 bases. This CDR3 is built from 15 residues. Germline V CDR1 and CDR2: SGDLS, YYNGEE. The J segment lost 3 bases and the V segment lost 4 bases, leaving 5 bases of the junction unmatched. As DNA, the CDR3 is TGTGCCAGCAGCCTTCGACTAGCGGACTACAATGAGCAGTTCTTC. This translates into CASSLRLADYNEQFF.

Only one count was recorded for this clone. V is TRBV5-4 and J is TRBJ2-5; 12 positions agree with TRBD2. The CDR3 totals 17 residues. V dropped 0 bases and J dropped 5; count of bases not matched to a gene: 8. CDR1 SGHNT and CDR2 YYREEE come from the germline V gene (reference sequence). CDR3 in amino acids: CASSLVLAGGSTETQYF. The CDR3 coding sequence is TGTGCCAGCAGCTTGGTACTAGCGGGGGGTTCCACGGAGACCCAGTACTTC.

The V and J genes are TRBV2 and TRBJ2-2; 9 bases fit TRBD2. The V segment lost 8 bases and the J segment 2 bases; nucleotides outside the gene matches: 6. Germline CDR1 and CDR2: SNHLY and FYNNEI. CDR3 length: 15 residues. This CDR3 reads CASAPTSGNTGELFF. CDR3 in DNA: TGTGCCAGCGCCCCGACTAGCGGTAACACCGGGGAGCTGTTTTTT.

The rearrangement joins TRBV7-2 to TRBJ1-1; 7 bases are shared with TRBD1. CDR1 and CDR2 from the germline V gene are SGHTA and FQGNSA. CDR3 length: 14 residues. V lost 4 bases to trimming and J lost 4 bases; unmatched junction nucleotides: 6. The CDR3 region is CASSYDRDSTEAFF. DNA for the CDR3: TGTGCCAGCAGCTACGACAGGGATAGCACTGAAGCTTTCTTT.

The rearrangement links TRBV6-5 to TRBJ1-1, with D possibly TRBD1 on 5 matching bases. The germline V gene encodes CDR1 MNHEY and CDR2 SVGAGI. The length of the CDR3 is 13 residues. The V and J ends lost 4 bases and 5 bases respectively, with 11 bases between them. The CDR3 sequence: CASSSQGGTEAFF. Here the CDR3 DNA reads TGTGCCAGCAGTTCCCAGGGCGGGACTGAAGCTTTCTTT.

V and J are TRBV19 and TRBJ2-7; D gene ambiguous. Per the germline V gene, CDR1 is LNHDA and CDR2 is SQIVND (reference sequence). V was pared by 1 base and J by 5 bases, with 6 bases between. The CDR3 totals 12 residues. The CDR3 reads CASSIAPDEQYF. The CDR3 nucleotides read TGTGCCAGTAGTATAGCCCCAGACGAGCAGTACTTC.